The T cell receptor beta chain described here comes from a study of cytomegalovirus exposure and HLA in healthy donors. The PCR used 60 Vbeta and 13 Jbeta primers. Assay: immunoSEQ multiplex PCR; the TCRdb copy retains only in-frame clones and omits some. This repertoire includes 110,000 to 150,000 clones. About this clone: Its target is unknown.

The CDR3 extends over 15 amino acids. Germline loops: CDR1 SGHAT, CDR2 FQNNGV. The trim removed 0 bases at V and 2 bases at J, leaving 2 bases unmatched. Study-wide points: Highest at DRB1 and lowest at HLA-C, TCR association rates differed among HLA loci in a later analysis. Researchers reported that a few CMV-associated chains were confirmed in vitro as CMV antigen-specific. A later analysis linked around 15,000 TCR beta sequences to HLA alleles at 0.05 false discovery rate.

The chain employs TRBV11-2 and TRBJ2-7; TRBD1 matches 9 bases. The specimen was PBMCs. The clonotype originates from a male donor in good health and CMV-seronegative. CDR3 nucleotides: TGTGCCAGCAGCTTAGATACAGGGGGCCCCTACGAGCAGTACTTC. Encoded protein: CASSLDTGGPYEQYF.